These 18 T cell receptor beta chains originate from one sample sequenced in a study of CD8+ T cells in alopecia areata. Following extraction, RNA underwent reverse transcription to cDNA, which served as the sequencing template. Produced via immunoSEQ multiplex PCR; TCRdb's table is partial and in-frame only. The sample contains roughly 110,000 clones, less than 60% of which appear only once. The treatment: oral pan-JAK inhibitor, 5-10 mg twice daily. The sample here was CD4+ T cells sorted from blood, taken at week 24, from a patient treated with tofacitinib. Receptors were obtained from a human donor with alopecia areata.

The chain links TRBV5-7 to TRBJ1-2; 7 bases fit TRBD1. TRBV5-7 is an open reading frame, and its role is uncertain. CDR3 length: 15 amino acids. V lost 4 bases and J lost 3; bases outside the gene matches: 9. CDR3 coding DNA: TGTGCCAGCAGCAAGATGACAGGGTGGGACTATGGCTACACCTTC. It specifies CASSKMTGWDYGYTF.

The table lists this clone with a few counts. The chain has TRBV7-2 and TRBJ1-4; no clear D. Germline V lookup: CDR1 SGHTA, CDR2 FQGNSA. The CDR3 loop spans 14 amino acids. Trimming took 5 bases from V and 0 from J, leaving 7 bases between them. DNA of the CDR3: TGTGCCAGCAGCCGCGGGGCAACTAATGAAAAACTGTTTTTT. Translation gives CASSRGATNEKLFF. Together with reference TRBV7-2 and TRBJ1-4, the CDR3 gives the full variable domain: GAGVSQSPSNKVTEKGKDVELRCDPISGHTALYWYRQSLGQGLEFLIYFQGNSAPDKSGLPSDRFSAERTGGSVSTLTIQRTQQEDSAVYLCASSRGATNEKLFFGSGTQLSVL.

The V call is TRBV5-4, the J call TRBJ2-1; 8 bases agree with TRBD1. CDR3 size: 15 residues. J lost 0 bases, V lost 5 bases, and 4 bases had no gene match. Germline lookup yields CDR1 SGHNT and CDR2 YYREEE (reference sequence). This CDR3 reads CASSRDRSSYNEQFF. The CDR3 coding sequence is TGTGCCAGCAGTCGGGACAGGAGCTCCTACAATGAGCAGTTCTTC. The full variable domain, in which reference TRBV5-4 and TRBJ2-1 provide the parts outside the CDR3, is ETGVTQSPTHLIKTRGQQVTLRCSSQSGHNTVSWYQQALGQGPQFIFQYYREEENGRGNFPPRFSGLQFPNYSSELNVNALELDDSALYLCASSRDRSSYNEQFFGPGTRLTVL.

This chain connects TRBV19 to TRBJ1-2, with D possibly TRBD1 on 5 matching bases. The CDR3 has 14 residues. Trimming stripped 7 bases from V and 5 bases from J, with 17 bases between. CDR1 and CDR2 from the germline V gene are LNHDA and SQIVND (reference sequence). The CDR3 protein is CASTDGASPYGYTF. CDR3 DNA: TGTGCCAGTACCGACGGGGCTTCTCCGTATGGCTACACCTTC.

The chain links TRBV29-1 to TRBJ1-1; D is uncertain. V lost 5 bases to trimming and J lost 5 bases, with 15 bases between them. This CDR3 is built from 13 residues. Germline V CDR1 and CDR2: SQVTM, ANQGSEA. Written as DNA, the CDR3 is TGCAGCGTTCTAAGGTACCGTGGGACTGAAGCTTTCTTT. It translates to CSVLRYRGTEAFF. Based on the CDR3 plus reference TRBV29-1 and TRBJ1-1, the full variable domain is SAVISQKPSRDICQRGTSLTIQCQVDSQVTMMFWYRQQPGQSLTLIATANQGSEATYESGFVIDKFPISRPNLTFSTLTVSNMSPEDSSIYLCSVLRYRGTEAFFGQGTRLTVV.

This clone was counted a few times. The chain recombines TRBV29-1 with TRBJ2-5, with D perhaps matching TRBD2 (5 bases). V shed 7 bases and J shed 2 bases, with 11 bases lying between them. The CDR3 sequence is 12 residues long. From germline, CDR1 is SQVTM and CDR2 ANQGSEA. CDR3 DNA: TGCAGCGCCTCGGGGAGTCAAGAGACCCAGTACTTC. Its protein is CSASGSQETQYF.

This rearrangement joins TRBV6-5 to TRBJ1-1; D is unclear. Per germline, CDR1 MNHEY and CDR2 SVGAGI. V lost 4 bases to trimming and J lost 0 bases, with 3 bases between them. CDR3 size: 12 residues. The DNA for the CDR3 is TGTGCCAGCAGTTCAGTGAACACTGAAGCTTTCTTT. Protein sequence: CASSSVNTEAFF.

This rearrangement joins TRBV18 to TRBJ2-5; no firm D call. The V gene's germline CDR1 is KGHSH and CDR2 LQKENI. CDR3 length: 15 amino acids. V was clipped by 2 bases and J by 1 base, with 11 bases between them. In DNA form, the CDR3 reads TGTGCCAGCTCACCAACACAGTCGTTCCAAGAGACCCAGTACTTC. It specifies CASSPTQSFQETQYF.

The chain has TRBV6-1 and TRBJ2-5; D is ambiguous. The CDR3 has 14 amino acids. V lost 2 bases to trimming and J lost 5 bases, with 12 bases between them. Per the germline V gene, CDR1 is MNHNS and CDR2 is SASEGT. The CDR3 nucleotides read TGTGCCAGCAGTGAACTATGGAGTTCGGAGACCCAGTACTTC. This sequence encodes CASSELWSSETQYF.

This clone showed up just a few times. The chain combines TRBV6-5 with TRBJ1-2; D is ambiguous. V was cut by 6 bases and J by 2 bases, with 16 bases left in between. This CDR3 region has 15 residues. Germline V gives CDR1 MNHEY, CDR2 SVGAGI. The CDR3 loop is CASSSTDGKNYGYTF. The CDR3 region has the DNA TGTGCCAGCAGCTCCACCGACGGGAAGAACTATGGCTACACCTTC.

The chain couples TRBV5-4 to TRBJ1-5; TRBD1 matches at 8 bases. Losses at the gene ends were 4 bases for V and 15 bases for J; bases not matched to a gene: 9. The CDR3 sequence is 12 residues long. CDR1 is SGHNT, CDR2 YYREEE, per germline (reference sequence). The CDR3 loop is CASSQEDRDWHF. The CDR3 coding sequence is TGTGCCAGCAGCCAAGAGGACAGGGACTGGCATTTT.

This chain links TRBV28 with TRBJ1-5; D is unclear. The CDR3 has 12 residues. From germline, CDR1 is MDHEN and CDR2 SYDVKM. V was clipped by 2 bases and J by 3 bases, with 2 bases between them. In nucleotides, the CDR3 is TGTGCCAGCAGTTTAACCAATCAGCCCCAGCATTTT. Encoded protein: CASSLTNQPQHF.

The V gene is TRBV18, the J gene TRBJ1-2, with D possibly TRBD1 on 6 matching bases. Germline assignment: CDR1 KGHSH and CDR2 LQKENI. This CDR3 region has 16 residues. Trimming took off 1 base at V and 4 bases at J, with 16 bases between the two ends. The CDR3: CASSPQTGTSGYGYTF. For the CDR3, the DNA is TGTGCCAGCTCACCACAAACAGGGACTTCGGGCTATGGCTACACCTTC.

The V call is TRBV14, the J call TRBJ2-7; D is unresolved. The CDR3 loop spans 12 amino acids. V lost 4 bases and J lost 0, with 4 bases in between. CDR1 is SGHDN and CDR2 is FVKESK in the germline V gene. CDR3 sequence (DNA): TGTGCCAGCAGCCCGAGCTCCTACGAGCAGTACTTC. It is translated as CASSPSSYEQYF.

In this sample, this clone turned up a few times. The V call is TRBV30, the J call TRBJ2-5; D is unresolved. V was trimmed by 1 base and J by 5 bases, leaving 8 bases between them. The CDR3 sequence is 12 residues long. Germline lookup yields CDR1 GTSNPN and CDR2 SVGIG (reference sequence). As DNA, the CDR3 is TGTGCCTGGAGTGACTTCAGGGAGACCCAGTACTTC. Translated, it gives CAWSDFRETQYF.

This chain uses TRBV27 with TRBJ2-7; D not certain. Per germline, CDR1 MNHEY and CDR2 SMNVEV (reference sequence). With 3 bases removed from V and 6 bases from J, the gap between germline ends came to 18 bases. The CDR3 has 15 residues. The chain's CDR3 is CASSLGRTPIAEQYF. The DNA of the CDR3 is TGTGCCAGCAGTTTGGGAAGGACCCCTATAGCCGAGCAGTACTTC.

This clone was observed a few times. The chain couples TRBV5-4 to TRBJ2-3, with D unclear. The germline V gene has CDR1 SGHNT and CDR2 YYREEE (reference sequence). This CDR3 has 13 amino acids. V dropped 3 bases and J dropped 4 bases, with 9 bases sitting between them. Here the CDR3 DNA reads TGTGCCAGCAGCTCGCCAGGCGCAGATACGCAGTATTTT. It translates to CASSSPGADTQYF.

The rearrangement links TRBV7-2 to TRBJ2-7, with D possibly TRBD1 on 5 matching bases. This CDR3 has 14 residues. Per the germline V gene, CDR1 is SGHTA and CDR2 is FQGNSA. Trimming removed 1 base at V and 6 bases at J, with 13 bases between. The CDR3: CASSLGQSVSEQYF. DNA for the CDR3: TGTGCCAGCAGCTTAGGACAGTCCGTGAGCGAGCAGTACTTC.